The T cell receptor (beta chain) described here comes from a study of T cell responses to AZD1222 COVID-19 vaccine (dated by TCRdb to the early 2020s). About the full investigation: TCR sequencing covered about 230 trial participants: 207 given two doses of AZD1222 and 26 given two doses of MenACWY control vaccine. Trial participants were enrolled by age into subgroups of 18-55, 56-69 and 70-plus years, and roughly 150, 30 and 60 TCR-sequenced participants, respectively, were included in these subgroups.

Spanning cysteine to phenylalanine, the CDR3 consists of 13 amino acids. The read is trimmed to its CDR3 DNA, 39 bases read in frame from base 1. From a lookup of the germline V gene, CDR1 and CDR2 are SGHTA and FQGNSA. The V end loses 5 bases and the J end loses 5 bases, and a stretch of 12 bases separates them. The time point label for this specimen denotes: about 28 days (+/-7) after the second vaccine dose. AZD1222 recipients whose second dose came at about 4 weeks and those whose second dose came at about 12 weeks were combined into one group, since spike-specific TCR depth and breadth did not differ between the two schedules. Vaccinee samples were obtained from the UK trials COV001 and COV002, which included a single-blind randomized controlled phase 2/3 trial of AZD1222 (ChAdOx1 nCoV-19) in healthy adults. For TCRbeta chain sequencing, PBMC samples were collected from trial participants at day 0 and at day 28 after the second dose.

The CDR3 regions of human TCRbeta chains were analyzed by immunosequencing. For the original study's pipeline: Repertoire TCRs were matched against a reference library of SARS-CoV-2-specific TCRs generated with the MIRA antigen-specificity platform. Breadth was defined as the fraction of unique TCRs that were SARS-CoV-2-associated. Depth was defined as the fraction of total T cells that were SARS-CoV-2-associated. Each spike-specific TCR was assigned to its reactive spike region and to a CD4 or CD8 class using the MIRA data. Log10-transformed breadth and depth values were compared by one-way ANOVA with Sidak's multiple comparisons tests. Imported from immuneACCESS, the table was reduced by TCRdb to in-frame sequences with V and J called. These copies leave out some clones; in studies compared against another copy, an unresolved V gene accounts for under half, and the cause of the remainder is not known. V and J calls plus clone size are reproduced from that table; the DNA served to infer D and trimming. Here the sample has approximately 100,000 clones; around 87% occur a single time. Roughly 10% of the sample lies in the top ten.

The full study reports these points: Only five or six AZD1222 recipients were SARS-CoV-2 seropositive at baseline, limiting conclusions about previously exposed vaccinees. After two AZD1222 doses, both the breadth and the depth of spike-specific TCRs were significantly higher than at day 0 and than in MenACWY recipients. Nearly half of unique spike-specific TCRs reportedly recognized epitopes outside regions mutated in the B.1.351 and B.1.1.7 variants. In the small 56-69-year group, the increase in depth fell short of significance, most likely because of low power. Participants were mostly white British and included more females than males, and it was suggested by the authors that clonal diversity may have been underestimated. The whole spike protein was spanned by vaccine-associated CD4 TCRs, and dominant responses were seen in regions 160-218 and 743-854. No day 14 peak-response samples were available, so repertoires were characterized only after the peak T cell response.

About this clone itself: Its antigen has not been determined. There are no base qualities to consult, and no much larger clone falls within one base.

This chain joins TRBV7-2 to TRBJ2-5; the D gene is perhaps TRBD1, from 6 matching bases. The clonotype comes from an adult who received the AZD1222 COVID-19 vaccine. The specimen was peripheral blood, collected 28 days after the second AZD1222 dose. The CDR3 reads as follows: CASSKQGRETQYF. The bases read TGTGCCAGCAGCAAACAGGGTCGGGAGACCCAGTACTTC.